A single sample gave rise to the 22 T cell receptor beta chains below, sequenced in a study of blood T cell repertoires in COVID-19. Assay used: immunoSEQ multiplex PCR; TCRdb lists only in-frame clones, some missing. The repertoire holds 370,000 or so clones, about four fifths seen once, with 1.1% in the top ten. Sequences were obtained from peripheral blood. Receptors were obtained from a human donor with acute or convalescent COVID-19. The donor label of this sample is uncertain.

The J gene is TRBJ1-1, the V gene TRBV19; 9 bases align to TRBD1. Germline assignment: CDR1 LNHDA and CDR2 SQIVND (reference sequence). This CDR3 comprises 14 residues. V was clipped by 4 bases and J by 5 bases; unmatched bases: 5. CDR3 sequence (DNA): TGTGCCAGTAGTACCGAGACAGGGGGGACTGAAGCTTTCTTT. Translating it yields CASSTETGGTEAFF.

The rearrangement joins TRBV24-1 to TRBJ2-5; TRBD1 aligns across 9 bases. V trimming: 8 bases; J trimming: 4 bases; junction bases outside the gene matches: 10. The V gene's germline CDR1 is KGHDR and CDR2 SFDVKD. The CDR3 contains 15 residues. The CDR3 sequence is CATKESPGQGETQYF. The CDR3 DNA is TGTGCCACCAAAGAGTCCCCGGGACAGGGAGAGACCCAGTACTTC.

This chain uses TRBV29-1 with TRBJ1-5; D perhaps matches TRBD1 (6 bases). V lost 2 bases, J lost 1 base, and 9 bases lay in between. The CDR3 spans 14 residues. CDR1 and CDR2 (germline): SQVTM, ANQGSEA. For the CDR3, the DNA is TGCAGCGTTGAAATAGGGGGAAGCAATCAGCCCCAGCATTTT. The encoded protein is CSVEIGGSNQPQHF.

This chain joins TRBV5-8 and TRBJ2-7; 9 bases match TRBD1. The CDR3 is 15 amino acids. The trim removed 4 bases at V and 1 base at J, leaving 6 bases unmatched. Per germline, CDR1 SGHTS and CDR2 YDEGEE. CDR3 nucleotide sequence: TGTGCCAGCAGCACGCCTGGACAGGGGTCCTACGAGCAGTACTTC. Its protein is CASSTPGQGSYEQYF.

J is TRBJ1-5 and V is TRBV6-5, with TRBD1 as a possible D gene (5 bases). Germline-derived CDR1 and CDR2 are MNHEY and SVGAGI. The CDR3 spans 15 residues. Trimming shortened V by 5 bases and J by 2 bases, and 13 bases separated the two germline ends. CDR3 in amino acids: CASSRVRGGNQPQHF. The CDR3 coding sequence is TGTGCCAGCAGTAGGGTCCGGGGGGGCAATCAGCCCCAGCATTTT.

The rearrangement joins TRBV7-2 to TRBJ1-4; 8 bases match TRBD1. CDR3 length: 15 residues. V was pared by 1 base and J by 5 bases, with 3 bases of the junction left unmatched. Germline V CDR1 and CDR2: SGHTA, FQGNSA. The CDR3 sequence: CASSLGHRGNEKLFF. The CDR3 DNA reads as TGTGCCAGCAGCTTAGGCCACAGGGGGAATGAAAAACTGTTTTTT.

The chain is built from TRBV6-1 and TRBJ1-1, with a weak D call TRBD1 (6 bases). The CDR3 is made up of 14 amino acids. V was clipped by 2 bases and J by 5 bases, with 12 bases between them. The germline V gene has CDR1 MNHNS and CDR2 SASEGT. Here the CDR3 reads CASSEFTGRTEAFF. CDR3 nucleotides: TGTGCCAGCAGTGAATTCACAGGGCGGACTGAAGCTTTCTTT.

This clone turned up a few times. The rearrangement uses TRBV28 and TRBJ1-5, with D perhaps matching TRBD1 (5 bases). This CDR3 has 16 amino acids. V lost 7 bases, J lost 1 base, and 17 bases lay in between. The germline V gene encodes CDR1 MDHEN and CDR2 SYDVKM. Here the CDR3 reads CASTMTVPRSNQPQHF. CDR3 nucleotide sequence: TGTGCCAGCACCATGACAGTCCCAAGGAGCAATCAGCCCCAGCATTTT.

The chain joins TRBV28 to TRBJ2-3; D not certain. The V end lost 7 bases, the J end lost 2 bases, and 16 bases lay between the germline ends. This CDR3 region has 15 residues. Germline V gene data show CDR1 as MDHEN and CDR2 as SYDVKM. CDR3 amino acids: CASKTPRSATDTQYF. The DNA of the CDR3 is TGTGCCAGCAAAACTCCCCGGTCTGCCACAGATACGCAGTATTTT.

This rearrangement joins TRBV9 to TRBJ1-3, with D hard to call. The CDR3 consists of 11 residues. Germline V gene data show CDR1 as SGDLS and CDR2 as YYNGEE. The V and J ends lost 3 bases and 9 bases respectively, with 7 bases between them. This CDR3 reads CASSDYSTIYF. As DNA, the CDR3 is TGTGCCAGCAGCGACTATTCCACCATATATTTT.

The V and J genes are TRBV24-1 and TRBJ1-2; TRBD1 might be the D (5 bases). The CDR3 totals 12 residues. Germline-derived CDR1 and CDR2 are KGHDR and SFDVKD. With 7 bases removed from V and 7 bases from J, the gap between germline ends came to 12 bases. The CDR3 bases are TGTGCCACCAGCTTCAGGGATGTTGGCTACACCTTC. Translation gives CATSFRDVGYTF.

This chain links TRBV5-6 with TRBJ1-2; 10 nucleotides align to TRBD1. The CDR3 sequence is 15 residues long. Germline CDR1 and CDR2: SGHDT and YYEEEE. The trim removed 4 bases at V and 3 bases at J, leaving 6 bases unmatched. CDR3 residues: CASSMTGGADYGYTF. DNA for the CDR3: TGTGCCAGCAGCATGACAGGGGGCGCCGACTATGGCTACACCTTC.

V is TRBV7-8 and J is TRBJ2-7; 10 bases line up with TRBD2. This CDR3 region has 14 residues. Trimming took 4 bases from V and 3 from J; bases not matched to a gene: 3. Germline CDR1 reads SGHVS; CDR2 reads FQNEAQ. The CDR3 here is CASSSWTSGYEQYF. The CDR3 bases are TGTGCCAGCAGCTCGTGGACTAGCGGCTACGAGCAGTACTTC. Looking up the rest from reference TRBV7-8 and TRBJ2-7 gives the full variable domain: GAGVSQSPRYKVAKRGQDVALRCDPISGHVSLFWYQQALGQGPEFLTYFQNEAQLDKSGLPSDRFFAERPEGSVSTLKIQRTQQEDSAVYLCASSSWTSGYEQYFGPGTRLTVT.

This sequence joins TRBV7-9 and TRBJ2-7; 7 positions agree with TRBD1. This CDR3 is built from 16 residues. Germline trimming cut 2 bases from V and 0 bases from J; bases unmatched to any gene: 7. Germline V lookup: CDR1 SEHNR, CDR2 FQNEAQ (reference sequence). CDR3 region: CASSLTGVPDSYEQYF. The CDR3, as DNA: TGTGCCAGCAGCTTAACAGGGGTGCCCGACTCCTACGAGCAGTACTTC.

In its sample, this clone was seen once. J is TRBJ1-2 and V is TRBV14, with a tentative D call TRBD1 (6 bases). This CDR3 is built from 13 residues. V shed 2 bases and J shed 2 bases, with 6 bases lying between them. The germline gives CDR1 SGHDN, CDR2 FVKESK. CDR3 DNA sequence: TGTGCCAGCAGCCAAACAGGGAACTATGGCTACACCTTC. Translation: CASSQTGNYGYTF. Together with reference TRBV14 and TRBJ1-2, the CDR3 gives the full variable domain: EAGVTQFPSHSVIEKGQTVTLRCDPISGHDNLYWYRRVMGKEIKFLLHFVKESKQDESGMPNNRFLAERTGGTYSTLKVQPAELEDSGVYFCASSQTGNYGYTFGSGTRLTVV.

The chain uses TRBV19 and TRBJ1-1; D gene unclear. This CDR3 contains 14 residues. CDR1 is LNHDA and CDR2 is SQIVND in the germline V gene (reference sequence). V was clipped by 3 bases and J by 5 bases, with 13 bases between them. The CDR3, as DNA: TGTGCCAGTAGTATTTCGGGGTTTGTAACTGAAGCTTTCTTT. This gives the protein CASSISGFVTEAFF.

The genes are TRBV27 and TRBJ2-4, with a tentative D call TRBD1 (6 bases). Looked up from germline, CDR1 is MNHEY and CDR2 is SMNVEV (reference sequence). CDR3 length equals 14 residues. V shed 2 bases and J shed 9 bases, with 14 bases lying between them. The CDR3 DNA follows: TGTGCCAGCAGTTTAAGGCAGGGGTTCGTCATTCAGTACTTC. Translating it yields CASSLRQGFVIQYF.

The gene calls are TRBV27 and TRBJ1-2; 8 bases line up with TRBD1. The junction had 9 bases not matched to a gene; V was cut back by 5 bases and J by 4 bases. CDR1 MNHEY and CDR2 SMNVEV come from the germline V gene (reference sequence). This CDR3 has 15 residues. CDR3 bases: TGTGCCAGCAGTCCGGACAGGGTAATATCCTATGGCTACACCTTC. It encodes CASSPDRVISYGYTF.

The V and J genes are TRBV12-3 or TRBV12-4 and TRBJ2-7, with D possibly TRBD1 on 6 matching bases. The CDR3 loop spans 13 amino acids. Trimming shortened V by 3 bases and J by 4 bases, and 10 bases separated the two germline ends. CDR3 in amino acids: CASSLMGHYEQYF. DNA of the CDR3: TGTGCCAGCAGTTTGATGGGACATTACGAGCAGTACTTC.

The sample holds many counts of this clone. The rearrangement links TRBV18 to TRBJ1-2; possible D gene TRBD1, 6 bases. Germline V gene lookup returns CDR1 KGHSH and CDR2 LQKENI. CDR3 length equals 13 residues. V dropped 5 bases and J dropped 8 bases, with 15 bases sitting between them. The CDR3 nucleotides read TGTGCCAGCTCAACCTATTCAGGGGAAGGCTACACCTTC. This sequence encodes CASSTYSGEGYTF.

The chain carries TRBV7-6 and TRBJ1-2; TRBD1 matches 9 bases. Germline CDR1 reads SGHVS; CDR2 reads FNYEAQ. Trimming cost V 5 bases and J 7 bases; bases outside gene matches: 11. The CDR3 totals 15 residues. The CDR3 bases are TGTGCCAGCAGCCCCTGGACAGGGGCCTTCGGTGGCTACACCTTC. This translates into CASSPWTGAFGGYTF.

The chain carries TRBV5-1 and TRBJ2-6; D is unclear. Germline CDR1 SGHRS, CDR2 YFSETQ. The CDR3 is 17 residues long. V was pared by 7 bases and J by 1 base, with 18 bases between. For the CDR3, the DNA is TGCGCCAGCGAGTCCGGCGGCTACGTGTCTGGGGCCAACGTCCTGACTTTC. Translating gives CASESGGYVSGANVLTF.